The sequence of this T cell receptor (beta chain) was determined in a study of T cell responses to AZD1222 COVID-19 vaccine. Only in-frame clones appear in the TCRdb table, and some are missing; sequencing was by immunoSEQ multiplex PCR. The top ten clones hold 0.85% to 1.3% of a sample with some 130,000 clones, roughly 92% of them seen once. Pooled in the analysis were second doses at about 4 or about 12 weeks. The study's findings and limits: The donor group comprised mostly white British people and more females; the analysis possibly underestimated clonal diversity. Researchers took repertoire samples only after the peak T cell response had come. Spike-specific TCRs gained breadth and depth after people received two AZD1222 doses.

For this clone: Antigen: not known.

CDR1 and CDR2 (germline): SQVTM, ANQGSEA. The CDR3 consists of 16 residues. V shed 5 bases and J shed 5 bases, with 21 bases lying between them. The receptor comes from an adult who received the AZD1222 COVID-19 vaccine. The chain has TRBV29-1 and TRBJ2-2, with D perhaps being TRBD1 or TRBD2 (6 bases each). The source was peripheral blood, collected 28 days after the second AZD1222 dose. The CDR3 is CSVYTRGALITGELFF. CDR3 nucleotide sequence: TGCAGCGTTTATACTAGGGGGGCCCTTATTACCGGGGAGCTGTTTTTT.